One and the same sample provided the 21 T cell receptor beta chains below, sequenced in a study of blood T cell repertoires in COVID-19. Method: immunoSEQ multiplex PCR; TCRdb's copy keeps in-frame clones and lacks some. The sample yields under 150,000 clones, approximately 88% seen once. Sequenced: peripheral blood. Receptors were obtained from a man between 70 and 80 years old with active COVID-19.

CDR3 DNA sequence: TGTGCCAGTAGGATTGGAGGGGGCGGCTATGGCTACACCTTC. Translation: CASRIGGGGYGYTF. This chain connects TRBV19 to TRBJ1-2; 7 bases agree with TRBD1. The germline CDR1 and CDR2 sequences are LNHDA and SQIVND (reference sequence). J lost 4 bases, V lost 6 bases, and 8 bases had no gene match. The CDR3 loop spans 14 amino acids.

The rearrangement uses TRBV12-5 and TRBJ2-3; 8 positions agree with TRBD1. With V trimmed by 8 bases and J by 1 base, 8 bases remained unmatched. This CDR3 spans 15 amino acids. Germline V gene data show CDR1 as LGHNT and CDR2 as FRNRAP. The CDR3 loop reads CASSPQDRGTDTQYF. The DNA of the CDR3 is TGTGCTAGTTCCCCCCAGGACAGGGGCACAGATACGCAGTATTTT.

V is TRBV4-2 and J is TRBJ2-7; 7 bases agree with TRBD2. Trimming removed 0 bases from V and 7 bases from J; junction bases left unmatched: 6. Germline lookup yields CDR1 LGHNA and CDR2 YNFKEQ. There are 14 residues in the CDR3. CDR3: CASSQERLAREQYF. The CDR3 DNA reads as TGTGCCAGCAGCCAAGAAAGACTAGCAAGGGAGCAGTACTTC.

The chain carries TRBV24-1 and TRBJ2-1; TRBD2 agrees at 10 bases. The V and J ends lost 3 bases and 3 bases, in that order; junction bases with no gene match: 4. Per germline, CDR1 KGHDR and CDR2 SFDVKD. This CDR3 contains 16 residues. The CDR3 spells CATSDPSGSVYNEQFF. CDR3 sequence (DNA): TGTGCCACCAGTGATCCTAGCGGGAGCGTCTACAATGAGCAGTTCTTC.

The rearrangement uses TRBV5-1 and TRBJ2-3, with 7 bases matching TRBD2. The ends lost 0 bases at V and 3 bases at J; junction bases unmatched: 7. Germline V gene lookup returns CDR1 SGHRS and CDR2 YFSETQ. The CDR3 has 16 amino acids. The CDR3 here is CASSLVAGVGTDTQYF. The DNA for the CDR3 is TGCGCCAGCAGCTTGGTTGCGGGAGTGGGGACAGATACGCAGTATTTT.

The chain is built from TRBV2 and TRBJ2-7; the D gene is possibly TRBD1 (6 bases). The CDR3 is made up of 13 amino acids. In germline, CDR1 is SNHLY, CDR2 FYNNEI. V lost 7 bases and J 3 bases, leaving 13 bases between the germline ends. The CDR3 DNA is TGTGCCAGCACCCTGGACAGATACTACGAGCAGTACTTC. Translated: CASTLDRYYEQYF. Complete variable domain (other parts from reference TRBV2 and TRBJ2-7): EPEVTQTPSHQVTQMGQEVILRCVPISNHLYFYWYRQILGQKVEFLVSFYNNEISEKSEIFDDQFSVERPDGSNFTLKIRSTKLEDSAMYFCASTLDRYYEQYFGPGTRLTVT.

This clone was seen a single time. The chain uses TRBV6-5 and TRBJ2-2, with 9 nucleotides matching TRBD1. Trimming at V came to 6 bases and at J to 4 bases, leaving 6 bases not matched to a gene. Germline assignment: CDR1 MNHEY and CDR2 SVGAGI. This CDR3 is built from 15 residues. CDR3 nucleotides: TGTGCCAGCAGACGACAGGGGGGAGGCACCGGGGAGCTGTTTTTT. It yields the protein CASRRQGGGTGELFF.

This clone was recorded a few times. V usage is TRBV30 and J usage is TRBJ1-2; D uncertain. CDR1 GTSNPN and CDR2 SVGIG come from the germline V gene (reference sequence). The CDR3 has 13 amino acids. V lost 1 base and J lost 8, with 14 bases in between. The CDR3 sequence: CAWSDGYEGGYTF. CDR3 nucleotide sequence: TGTGCCTGGAGTGACGGATATGAGGGCGGCTACACCTTC.

The chain recombines TRBV28 with TRBJ1-5; perhaps TRBD1 as D (5 bases). Trimming pared 5 bases from V and 6 bases from J, leaving 20 bases between. The CDR3 is 16 residues long. Per germline, CDR1 MDHEN and CDR2 SYDVKM. The CDR3 loop is CASSPPQGGKGQPQHF. CDR3 DNA sequence: TGTGCCAGCAGTCCCCCCCAGGGAGGGAAGGGTCAGCCCCAGCATTTT. Full variable domain (rest looked up from reference TRBV28 and TRBJ1-5): DVKVTQSSRYLVKRTGEKVFLECVQDMDHENMFWYRQDPGLGLRLIYFSYDVKMKEKGDIPEGYSVSREKKERFSLILESASTNQTSMYLCASSPPQGGKGQPQHFGDGTRLSIL.

The rearrangement links TRBV15 to TRBJ1-2; no clear D gene. Trimming shortened V by 0 bases and J by 8 bases, and 10 bases separated the two germline ends. The V gene's germline CDR1 is LNHNV and CDR2 YYDKDF (reference sequence). There are 13 residues in the CDR3. CDR3 residues: CATSRELMSGYTF. In DNA form, the CDR3 reads TGTGCCACCAGCAGAGAACTCATGTCGGGCTACACCTTC.

In this sample, this clone turned up once. The rearrangement links TRBV28 to TRBJ1-1; a weak D match, TRBD1 (5 bases). Trimming took 2 bases from V and 4 from J, leaving 11 bases between them. CDR1 MDHEN and CDR2 SYDVKM come from the germline V gene. This CDR3 contains 14 residues. CDR3 in DNA: TGTGCCAGCAGTTTAAGGACAACGGGCACTGAAGCTTTCTTT. Translated, it gives CASSLRTTGTEAFF.

The CDR3 reads CASRQQTISAEAFF. In nucleotides, the CDR3 is TGTGCCAGCAGACAACAAACGATTTCCGCTGAAGCTTTCTTT. The chain uses TRBV5-4 and TRBJ1-1, with D hard to call. The CDR3 length is 14 residues. V was clipped by 5 bases and J by 6 bases, with 17 bases between them. CDR1 and CDR2 from the germline V gene are SGHNT and YYREEE (reference sequence). Full variable domain (rest looked up from reference TRBV5-4 and TRBJ1-1): ETGVTQSPTHLIKTRGQQVTLRCSSQSGHNTVSWYQQALGQGPQFIFQYYREEENGRGNFPPRFSGLQFPNYSSELNVNALELDDSALYLCASRQQTISAEAFFGQGTRLTVV.

V is TRBV6-5 and J is TRBJ1-6, with D possibly being TRBD1 (6 bases). Germline V lookup: CDR1 MNHEY, CDR2 SVGAGI. Trimming pared 7 bases from V and 15 bases from J, leaving 16 bases between. This CDR3 has 12 amino acids. The CDR3 nucleotides read TGTGCCAGCACCACAGGGCCGTATAACCTCCACTTT. Encoded protein: CASTTGPYNLHF.

The CDR3 DNA reads as TGTGCCAGTAGTATGGGAGTAGCGGGCTATGAGCAGTTCTTC. Translation: CASSMGVAGYEQFF. V and J are TRBV19 and TRBJ2-1, with 7 bases that match TRBD2. The CDR3 length is 14 residues. The V gene's germline CDR1 is LNHDA and CDR2 SQIVND (reference sequence). J lost 8 bases, V lost 3 bases, and 7 bases had no gene match.

The chain links TRBV7-9 to TRBJ1-4; unclear D gene. CDR3 length equals 13 residues. V was shortened by 4 bases and J by 7 bases, with 10 bases between the two germline ends. CDR1 SEHNR and CDR2 FQNEAQ come from the germline V gene (reference sequence). The CDR3 DNA follows: TGTGCCAGCAGCTCTCGGACTGCTGAAAAACTGTTTTTT. Translated, it gives CASSSRTAEKLFF.

As regards this clone: Different DNA sequences within this sample yield the same CDR3. V is TRBV5-4 and J is TRBJ2-6; tentatively, D is TRBD1 (7 bases). Germline V gives CDR1 SGHNT, CDR2 YYREEE (reference sequence). This CDR3 contains 16 residues. The CDR3 protein is CASGPGQSSGANVLTF. CDR3 coding DNA: TGTGCTAGCGGACCGGGACAGTCCTCTGGGGCCAACGTCCTGACTTTC.

This clone was seen only a few times. J is TRBJ2-1 and V is TRBV29-1; D unresolved. V shed 8 bases and J shed 4 bases, with 9 bases lying between them. The CDR3 covers 11 residues. Germline assignment: CDR1 SQVTM and CDR2 ANQGSEA. CDR3 region: CSSLEYNEQFF. DNA of the CDR3: TGCAGCTCGCTAGAGTACAATGAGCAGTTCTTC.

The V gene is TRBV2, the J gene TRBJ1-1; 7 bases align to TRBD1. The CDR3 covers 15 residues. Germline V gene lookup returns CDR1 SNHLY and CDR2 FYNNEI. V was clipped by 7 bases and J by 0 bases; unmatched bases: 8. The CDR3 protein is CASKARGIMNTEAFF. Here the CDR3 DNA reads TGTGCCAGCAAGGCCAGGGGGATAATGAACACTGAAGCTTTCTTT.

This clone was recorded a few times. The V and J genes are TRBV20-1 and TRBJ2-1, with D possibly TRBD1 on 5 matching bases. V lost 3 bases to trimming and J lost 5 bases, with 14 bases between them. From germline, CDR1 is DFQATT and CDR2 SNEGSKA (reference sequence). The CDR3 spans 14 residues. CDR3 loop: CSASTAGSHNEQFF. CDR3 bases: TGCAGTGCTAGTACCGCAGGGTCCCACAATGAGCAGTTCTTC.

This rearrangement joins TRBV30 to TRBJ1-1; D uncertain. V lost 5 bases, J lost 3 bases, and 10 bases lay in between. Germline V CDR1 and CDR2: GTSNPN, SVGIG (reference sequence). The length of the CDR3 is 12 residues. CDR3 DNA: TGTGCCTGGGGCACGAGGGACACTGAAGCTTTCTTT. Amino acid sequence: CAWGTRDTEAFF.

The chain is built from TRBV18 and TRBJ1-5; D is perhaps TRBD1 (5 bases). With 3 bases removed from V and 4 bases from J, the gap between germline ends came to 13 bases. CDR1 is KGHSH, CDR2 LQKENI, per germline. The CDR3 runs to 15 residues. The CDR3 is CASSPTDSLNQPQHF. DNA of the CDR3: TGTGCCAGCTCACCGACTGACAGCCTAAATCAGCCCCAGCATTTT. Full variable domain (missing parts from reference TRBV18 and TRBJ1-5): NAGVMQNPRHLVRRRGQEARLRCSPMKGHSHVYWYRQLPEEGLKFMVYLQKENIIDESGMPKERFSAEFPKEGPSILRIQQVVRGDSAAYFCASSPTDSLNQPQHFGDGTRLSIL.